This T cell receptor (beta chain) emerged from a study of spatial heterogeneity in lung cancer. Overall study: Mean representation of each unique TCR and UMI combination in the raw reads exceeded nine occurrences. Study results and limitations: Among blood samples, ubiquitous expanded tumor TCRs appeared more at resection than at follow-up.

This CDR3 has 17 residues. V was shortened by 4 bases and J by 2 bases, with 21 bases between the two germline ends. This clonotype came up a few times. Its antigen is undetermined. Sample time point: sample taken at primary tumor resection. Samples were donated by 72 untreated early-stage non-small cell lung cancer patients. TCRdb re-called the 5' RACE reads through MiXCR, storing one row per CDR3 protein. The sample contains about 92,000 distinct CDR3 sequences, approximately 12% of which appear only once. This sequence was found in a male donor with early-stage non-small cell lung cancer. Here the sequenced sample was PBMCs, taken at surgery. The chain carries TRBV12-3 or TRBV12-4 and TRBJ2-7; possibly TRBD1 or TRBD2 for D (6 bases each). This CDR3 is CASSSLALGGKPYEQYF. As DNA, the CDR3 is TGTGCCAGCAGTTCACTCGCTCTAGGGGGGAAACCCTACGAGCAGTACTTC.